This T cell receptor beta chain was identified during a study of T cell repertoires in cytomegalovirus infection. The CDR3 has 12 amino acids. Trimming took 8 bases from V and 8 from J, leaving 15 bases between them. From the reads, TCRdb called clonotypes with MiXCR, one entry per CDR3 protein. The sample has some 800,000 distinct CDR3 sequences; 30% to 35% are singletons. Notes on this clonotype: What it recognizes is unknown.

This sequence joins TRBV12-3 or TRBV12-4 and TRBJ1-2, with D possibly TRBD1 on 5 matching bases. The sequence was collected from a human donor in good health (CMV status not recorded). Some clones in this sample may be carry-over from other donors' samples. Sequenced material: cultured CD8+ T cells from PBMCs, taken from culture after CMV antigen stimulation. The CDR3 protein is CASGAAGRGYTF. DNA for the CDR3: TGTGCCAGCGGGGCCGCTGGTCGGGGCTACACCTTC.